These 28 T cell receptor beta chains came from one sample sequenced in a study of T cells in Graves' hyperthyroidism and ophthalmopathy (dated by TCRdb to the late 2010s). The library was produced with multiplex PCR. The sequencer listed for this sample is Illumina HiSeq 2000. The TCR beta CDR3 regions were amplified from the RNA transcripts. The first round of RT-PCR for the TCR CDR3 was performed with the HTBI primer set and the Qiagen OneStep RT-PCR kit. TCRdb applied fastp at Q25 and MiXCR to the public reads, then kept only in-frame beta chains. Identical CDR3 protein sequences are pooled into one entry, listed with their most common genes and DNA. The sample table shows 350,000 to 400,000 distinct CDR3 sequences, and over 11% are seen once. Jointly, the top ten make up 9.5% to 11% of the sample. The material sequenced was blood. The receptors here all came from a woman aged 55-69 years with Graves' hyperthyroidism.

The sample holds many counts of this clonotype. The chain recombines TRBV6-5 with TRBJ2-7; 7 bases match TRBD2. Germline lookup yields CDR1 MNHEY and CDR2 SVGAGI. This CDR3 is 15 amino acids long. Trimming took 0 bases from V and 0 from J; bases not matched to a gene: 2. In DNA, the CDR3 is TGTGCCAGCAGTTACTCCCGGGACTACTCCTACGAGCAGTACTTC. The encoded protein is CASSYSRDYSYEQYF.

About this clonotype: A much more abundant neighbour one base away suggests this may be a read error. The V call is TRBV24-1, the J call TRBJ2-3; TRBD2 might be the D (6 bases). CDR3 length equals 13 residues. Germline loops: CDR1 KGHDR, CDR2 SFDVKD. DNA for the CDR3: TGTGCCATCAGTGATTTGGCGGGAAATACGCAGTATTTT. Protein sequence: CAISDLAGNTQYF.

In this sample, this clonotype turned up many times. The chain couples TRBV6-1 to TRBJ2-3; 13 nucleotides match TRBD2. Looked up from germline, CDR1 is MNHNS and CDR2 is SASEGT. Trimming removed 5 bases from V and 3 bases from J; junction bases left unmatched: 17. The CDR3 has 20 residues. CDR3 region: CASSYLGTSGAKRGTDTQYF. The CDR3 nucleotides read TGTGCCAGCAGTTACCTAGGGACTAGCGGGGCAAAGAGAGGGACAGATACGCAGTATTTT.

In its sample, this clonotype was seen many times. The chain combines TRBV7-8 with TRBJ2-1; D unresolved. Germline values: CDR1 SGHVS, CDR2 FQNEAQ. The V end was cut by 1 base, the J end by 10 bases, with 14 bases between. The CDR3 runs to 14 residues. The chain's CDR3 is CASSLVPRAGEQFF. In DNA form, the CDR3 reads TGTGCCAGCAGCTTAGTTCCCCGGGCCGGGGAGCAGTTCTTC. The entire variable domain, with the rest obtained from reference TRBV7-8 and TRBJ2-1, is as follows: GAGVSQSPRYKVAKRGQDVALRCDPISGHVSLFWYQQALGQGPEFLTYFQNEAQLDKSGLPSDRFFAERPEGSVSTLKIQRTQQEDSAVYLCASSLVPRAGEQFFGPGTRLTVL.

This clonotype showed up many times. V is TRBV2 and J is TRBJ1-1, with D hard to call. This CDR3 contains 12 residues. Germline V CDR1 and CDR2: SNHLY, FYNNEI. Trimming left V 4 bases short and J 2 bases short, with 5 bases between. CDR3 DNA sequence: TGTGCCAGCAGTGCGGATAACACTGAAGCTTTCTTT. Its translation: CASSADNTEAFF.

This clonotype was counted ten times or more. CDR3 in DNA: TGTGCCAGCAGCCGTACAGATACTCTCAATCAGCCCCAGCATTTT. Amino acids: CASSRTDTLNQPQHF. The gene calls are TRBV28 and TRBJ1-5; D gene unclear. The CDR3 is made up of 15 amino acids. Germline loops: CDR1 MDHEN, CDR2 SYDVKM. V shed 6 bases and J shed 3 bases, with 15 bases lying between them.

Note on this clonotype: Given a much more abundant clone one base away, this may be a read error. The chain has TRBV7-3 and TRBJ2-7; 7 bases fit TRBD1. CDR1 SGHTA and CDR2 FQGTGA come from the germline V gene. V lost 5 bases and J lost 4; bases outside the gene matches: 11. This CDR3 contains 15 residues. This CDR3 is CASSPDLGQRYEQYF. In DNA, the CDR3 is TGTGCCAGCAGCCCCGACTTGGGACAGAGGTACGAGCAGTACTTC.

CDR3 in amino acids: CSVLDQIRTEAFF. In nucleotides, the CDR3 is TGCAGCGTTCTGGATCAGATTAGGACTGAAGCTTTCTTT. The chain couples TRBV29-1 to TRBJ1-1; D call uncertain. This CDR3 is 13 amino acids long. CDR1 and CDR2 from the germline V gene are SQVTM and ANQGSEA. With 5 bases removed from V and 5 bases from J, the gap between germline ends came to 15 bases.

This clonotype was recorded at least ten times. The CDR3: CATSANPGQPQHF. In nucleotides, the CDR3 is TGTGCCACCAGTGCCAACCCAGGTCAGCCCCAGCATTTT. The chain is built from TRBV24-1 and TRBJ1-5; no firm D call. CDR3 size: 13 residues. Per the germline V gene, CDR1 is KGHDR and CDR2 is SFDVKD. Trimming removed 5 bases at V and 6 bases at J, with 10 bases between.

Turning to this clonotype: One junction end disagrees with the germline gene, perhaps due to a read error. The genes are TRBV3-1 and TRBJ1-2; D gene ambiguous. This CDR3 is 13 amino acids long. Germline V gene lookup returns CDR1 LGHDT and CDR2 YNNKEL (reference sequence). CDR3 DNA: TGTGCCAGCCGCCAAGAGCTGCTCTATGGCTACACCTTC. Its translation: CASRQELLYGYTF.

The J gene is TRBJ2-5, the V gene TRBV18, with 8 nucleotides matching TRBD2. V was pared by 8 bases and J by 0 bases, with 11 bases of the junction left unmatched. Germline V CDR1 and CDR2: KGHSH, LQKENI. The CDR3 is made up of 16 amino acids. In DNA form, the CDR3 reads TGTGCCAGCGAAGAGTCCGGCGGGGGGTACCAAGAGACCCAGTACTTC. Its protein is CASEESGGGYQETQYF. The variable domain in full, with the rest retrieved from reference TRBV18 and TRBJ2-5, is NAGVMQNPRHLVRRRGQEARLRCSPMKGHSHVYWYRQLPEEGLKFMVYLQKENIIDESGMPKERFSAEFPKEGPSILRIQQVVRGDSAAYFCASEESGGGYQETQYFGPGTRLLVL.

On this clonotype: A single base separates this from a much larger clone, so it may be a read error. DNA of the CDR3: TGTGCCAGCAGCTCTGGGCACTCCTACGAGCAGTACTTC. This encodes CASSSGHSYEQYF. The V call is TRBV11-1, the J call TRBJ2-7; no definite D call. CDR1 SGHAT and CDR2 FQDESV come from the germline V gene (reference sequence). V dropped 4 bases and J dropped 0 bases, with 7 bases sitting between them. This CDR3 comprises 13 residues.

This clonotype was counted a few times. This sequence joins TRBV4-1 and TRBJ1-3; D is uncertain. There are 17 residues in the CDR3. V dropped 0 bases and J dropped 0 bases, with 12 bases sitting between them. The V gene's germline CDR1 is MGHRA and CDR2 YSYEKL. The CDR3 DNA is TGCGCCAGCAGCCAAGATCTGGCCAGCAACTCTGGAAACACCATATATTTT. Amino acid sequence: CASSQDLASNSGNTIYF.

This sequence joins TRBV29-1 and TRBJ2-3; D ambiguous. The CDR3 is made up of 11 amino acids. Deletions cut 8 bases from V and 1 base from J, with 7 bases between. Germline CDR1 is SQVTM and CDR2 is ANQGSEA. The CDR3 reads CSTLGTDTQYF. The DNA of the CDR3 is TGCAGCACTCTAGGCACAGATACGCAGTATTTT.

This clonotype was seen many times. The gene calls are TRBV9 and TRBJ2-7; D is perhaps TRBD1 or TRBD2 (5 bases each). This CDR3 has 14 residues. Deletions cut 0 bases from V and 4 bases from J, with 11 bases between. The germline CDR1 and CDR2 sequences are SGDLS and YYNGEE. The CDR3 region is CASSVAGTAYEQYF. As DNA, the CDR3 is TGTGCCAGCAGCGTAGCCGGGACCGCGTACGAGCAGTACTTC.

This clonotype was recorded at least ten times. The chain links TRBV7-9 to TRBJ1-1; 8 positions match TRBD1. Looked up from germline, CDR1 is SEHNR and CDR2 is FQNEAQ (reference sequence). The trim removed 5 bases at V and 5 bases at J, leaving 7 bases unmatched. This CDR3 comprises 14 residues. In DNA, the CDR3 is TGTGCCAGCAGCCCCTTTGGACAGGGAACTGAAGCTTTCTTT. Protein: CASSPFGQGTEAFF.

This clonotype was seen many times. The chain combines TRBV7-9 with TRBJ2-5; 9 bases are shared with TRBD2. CDR3 length equals 17 residues. Germline loops: CDR1 SEHNR, CDR2 FQNEAQ (reference sequence). V was pared by 0 bases and J by 4 bases, with 9 bases of the junction left unmatched. CDR3 residues: CASSLASRAGGLETQYF. The CDR3 nucleotides are TGTGCCAGCAGCTTAGCGAGTCGAGCGGGAGGCCTAGAGACCCAGTACTTC.

This clonotype was detected ten times or more. The chain uses TRBV7-8 and TRBJ1-2; TRBD1 matches at 8 bases. The junction had 12 bases not matched to a gene; V was cut back by 5 bases and J by 10 bases. The CDR3 runs to 14 residues. Germline CDR1 reads SGHVS; CDR2 reads FQNEAQ. The CDR3 region is CASSPRRDRRDYTF. The CDR3, as DNA: TGTGCCAGCAGCCCCCGGAGGGACAGGAGGGACTACACCTTC.

The chain links TRBV6-1 to TRBJ1-1; unclear D gene. Trimming left V 5 bases short and J 1 base short, with 5 bases between. The CDR3 loop spans 12 amino acids. Germline CDR1 reads MNHNS; CDR2 reads SASEGT. The CDR3 nucleotides are TGTGCCAGCAGTACCTGGAACACTGAAGCTTTCTTT. As protein: CASSTWNTEAFF.

This clonotype was counted at least ten times. The rearrangement uses TRBV18 and TRBJ1-2; D call uncertain. V lost 3 bases and J 7 bases, leaving 15 bases between the germline ends. Per the germline V gene, CDR1 is KGHSH and CDR2 is LQKENI. This CDR3 is built from 14 residues. CDR3 sequence: CASSPRHLDSGYTF. In DNA form, the CDR3 reads TGTGCCAGCTCACCCAGACACTTGGACTCTGGCTACACCTTC. Full variable domain (rest looked up from reference TRBV18 and TRBJ1-2): NAGVMQNPRHLVRRRGQEARLRCSPMKGHSHVYWYRQLPEEGLKFMVYLQKENIIDESGMPKERFSAEFPKEGPSILRIQQVVRGDSAAYFCASSPRHLDSGYTFGSGTRLTVV.

The rearrangement links TRBV5-4 to TRBJ2-7, with D tentatively TRBD1 or TRBD2 (6 bases each). The germline V gene encodes CDR1 SGHNT and CDR2 YYREEE (reference sequence). Trimming took 1 base from V and 5 from J, leaving 13 bases between them. The CDR3 spans 14 residues. The CDR3 region is CASSLMGAGNEQYF. As DNA, the CDR3 is TGTGCCAGCAGCTTGATGGGGGCGGGGAACGAGCAGTACTTC.

This clonotype was recorded many times. The chain employs TRBV27 and TRBJ2-7; tentative D call: TRBD2 (5 bases). There are 14 residues in the CDR3. CDR1 and CDR2 from the germline V gene are MNHEY and SMNVEV (reference sequence). Trimming stripped 2 bases from V and 5 bases from J, with 13 bases between. CDR3 nucleotide sequence: TGTGCCAGCAGTTTACCGGGGAAATTCCACGAGCAGTACTTC. It yields the protein CASSLPGKFHEQYF.

The chain joins TRBV20-1 to TRBJ2-3, with D tentatively TRBD1 (5 bases). Germline CDR1 and CDR2: DFQATT and SNEGSKA (reference sequence). Trimming pared 4 bases from V and 2 bases from J, leaving 13 bases between. This CDR3 spans 14 amino acids. The DNA of the CDR3 is TGCAGTGCTAAACGAAGGGGCCTCACAGATACGCAGTATTTT. It specifies CSAKRRGLTDTQYF.

This clonotype showed up many times. This chain joins TRBV11-2 and TRBJ2-2, with a weak D call TRBD2 (6 bases). The CDR3 covers 15 residues. The V end lost 8 bases, the J end lost 7 bases, and 20 bases lay between the germline ends. The germline V gene encodes CDR1 SGHAT and CDR2 FQNNGV. The CDR3 region has the DNA TGTGCCAGCCGTTCCCCGGGGAGGCGGGGCGGGGAGCTGTTTTTT. It specifies CASRSPGRRGGELFF.

V usage is TRBV24-1 and J usage is TRBJ2-5; D call uncertain. V lost 4 bases and J 5 bases, leaving 7 bases between the germline ends. Germline V lookup: CDR1 KGHDR, CDR2 SFDVKD. CDR3 length: 12 amino acids. The CDR3 sequence is CATSDLRETQYF. In DNA form, the CDR3 reads TGTGCCACCAGTGACTTGAGGGAGACCCAGTACTTC.

This clonotype has ten or more counts. This sequence joins TRBV24-1 and TRBJ2-2, with 10 nucleotides matching TRBD1. Germline values: CDR1 KGHDR, CDR2 SFDVKD. The CDR3 contains 16 residues. V lost 3 bases and J lost 5; bases outside the gene matches: 5. Written as DNA, the CDR3 is TGTGCCACCAGTGATCCCGGGACAGGGGAAACCGGGGAGCTGTTTTTT. Amino acids: CATSDPGTGETGELFF.

The chain has TRBV18 and TRBJ2-2, with TRBD1 as a possible D gene (7 bases). V lost 3 bases and J 5 bases, leaving 22 bases between the germline ends. Germline CDR1 reads KGHSH; CDR2 reads LQKENI. The CDR3 sequence is 18 residues long. CDR3 residues: CASSPTGPFRGRTGELFF. DNA for the CDR3: TGTGCCAGCTCACCGACCGGACCATTCAGGGGGAGGACCGGGGAGCTGTTTTTT.

This clonotype was recorded many times. The V gene is TRBV12-3 or TRBV12-4, the J gene TRBJ1-1, with a possible D match to TRBD1 (6 bases). This CDR3 has 12 amino acids. V gave up 5 bases and J gave up 8 bases, with 12 bases separating them. The CDR3 region is CASSPWGQEAFF. CDR3 in DNA: TGTGCCAGCAGTCCATGGGGACAAGAAGCTTTCTTT.